The 23 T cell receptor beta chains given below trace back to one sample, sequenced in a study of breast tumors, draining lymph nodes, adjacent tissues. TCRdb ran MiXCR on the multiplex PCR reads and lists one entry per CDR3 protein. The sample lists more than 50,000 distinct CDR3 sequences; less than 60% were seen once. Source material: breast tumor tissue. The receptors stem from a female donor with breast cancer. Some clones in this sample may be carry-over from other donors' samples.

Notes on this clonotype: Being one base from a much bigger clone, this may be a read error. The chain is built from TRBV5-1 and TRBJ2-1; TRBD2 aligns across 7 bases. The CDR3 is 17 amino acids. Trimming took 7 bases from V and 6 from J; bases not matched to a gene: 19. Per the germline V gene, CDR1 is SGHRS and CDR2 is YFSETQ. CDR3 in DNA: TGCGCCAGCTCCTCCCGCGGGGGAACTAGCATTGTCAATGAGCAGTTCTTC. Residues: CASSSRGGTSIVNEQFF.

At least ten counts were recorded for this clonotype. This chain uses TRBV10-2 with TRBJ2-5; 9 bases match TRBD2. Germline lookup yields CDR1 WSHSY and CDR2 SAAADI. V lost 8 bases and J lost 6; bases outside the gene matches: 10. The CDR3 runs 14 residues. The CDR3 bases are TGCGCCAGCGCATCGGCGGGAGGGTTTCAGACCCAGTACTTC. This translates into CASASAGGFQTQYF.

This clonotype was counted a single time. The chain employs TRBV20-1 and TRBJ2-5; no firm D call. The CDR3 loop spans 11 amino acids. Trimming took off 6 bases at V and 4 bases at J, with 9 bases between the two ends. CDR1 is DFQATT, CDR2 SNEGSKA, per germline (reference sequence). This CDR3 reads CSALLSETQYF. The CDR3 bases are TGCAGTGCCCTACTATCAGAGACCCAGTACTTC.

This clonotype was observed at least ten times. CDR3 amino acids: CASRAWSGELFF. CDR3 nucleotides: TGTGCCAGCAGAGCCTGGTCCGGGGAGCTGTTTTTT. This sequence joins TRBV3-1 and TRBJ2-2; D is unclear. The CDR3 covers 12 residues. Germline values: CDR1 LGHDT, CDR2 YNNKEL (reference sequence). The V and J ends lost 6 bases and 6 bases respectively, with 8 bases between them.

The chain joins TRBV7-9 to TRBJ2-7, with 7 positions matching TRBD2. V was clipped by 6 bases and J by 5 bases; unmatched bases: 7. This CDR3 spans 13 amino acids. The V gene's germline CDR1 is SEHNR and CDR2 FQNEAQ (reference sequence). The CDR3 DNA follows: TGTGCCAGCAGTGCGGGGCTAGCGGACGAGCAGTACTTC. Amino acid sequence: CASSAGLADEQYF.

Comment on this clonotype: This CDR3 fails to terminate in the conserved phenylalanine or tryptophan, so it likely reflects a read error. The chain recombines TRBV7-6 with TRBJ2-7; D possibly corresponds to TRBD1 (5 bases). The germline gives CDR1 SGHVS, CDR2 FNYEAQ. This CDR3 comprises 14 residues. The CDR3 loop reads CVSSLAQGAYEQYS. In DNA, the CDR3 is TGTGTCAGCAGCTTGGCCCAGGGCGCCTACGAGCAGTACTCC.

The CDR3 reads CASTGQGDGYTF. The CDR3 DNA reads TGTGCCAGCACTGGACAGGGGGATGGCTACACCTTC. The chain employs TRBV2 and TRBJ1-2; 10 bases line up with TRBD1. This CDR3 is 12 amino acids long. The V segment lost 7 bases and the J segment 6 bases; nucleotides outside the gene matches: 2. CDR1 is SNHLY, CDR2 FYNNEI, per germline. Supplemented by reference TRBV2 and TRBJ1-2, the full variable domain reads EPEVTQTPSHQVTQMGQEVILRCVPISNHLYFYWYRQILGQKVEFLVSFYNNEISEKSEIFDDQFSVERPDGSNFTLKIRSTKLEDSAMYFCASTGQGDGYTFGSGTRLTVV.

Here the CDR3 reads CASSKPTGGRTGTGNGYTF. The CDR3 DNA sequence: TGTGCCAGCAGCAAACCAACAGGGGGCCGAACTGGGACCGGGAATGGCTACACCTTC. The chain links TRBV21-1 to TRBJ1-2; the listed D gene, TRBD1, was not tested against the DNA. TRBV21-1 is described as a pseudogene. The CDR3 is 19 residues long.

The rearrangement uses TRBV11-2 and TRBJ2-7; D is unresolved. The CDR3 totals 12 residues. V shed 5 bases and J shed 2 bases, with 7 bases lying between them. From germline, CDR1 is SGHAT and CDR2 FQNNGV. CDR3 in DNA: TGTGCCAGCAGCGAAGGAACCTACGAGCAGTACTTC. It translates to CASSEGTYEQYF. The variable domain in full, completed from reference TRBV11-2 and TRBJ2-7, reads EAGVAQSPRYKIIEKRQSVAFWCNPISGHATLYWYQQILGQGPKLLIQFQNNGVVDDSQLPKDRFSAERLKGVDSTLKIQPAKLEDSAVYLCASSEGTYEQYFGPGTRLTVT.

This chain joins TRBV24-1 and TRBJ2-3, with a tentative D call TRBD2 (5 bases). Trimming left V 2 bases short and J 6 bases short, with 11 bases between. Looked up from germline, CDR1 is KGHDR and CDR2 is SFDVKD. The CDR3 extends over 14 amino acids. The CDR3 region is CATSDSTTGDTQYF. CDR3 bases: TGTGCCACCAGTGATTCGACCACGGGGGATACGCAGTATTTT.

The table lists this clonotype with a few counts. At one boundary the junction diverges from the germline segment, which might be a read error. The CDR3 reads CASSFALAGASTDTQYF. CDR3 nucleotides: TGCGCCAGCAGCTTCGCCCTAGCGGGGGCCAGCACAGATACGCAGTATTTT. V usage is TRBV7-9 and J usage is TRBJ2-3; 10 bases are a match to TRBD2. Germline assignment: CDR1 SEHNR and CDR2 FQNEAQ (reference sequence). CDR3 length equals 17 residues. Full variable domain (remainder filled in from reference TRBV7-9 and TRBJ2-3): DTGVSQNPRHKITKRGQNVTFRCDPISEHNRLYWYRQTLGQGPEFLTYFQNEAQLEKSRLLSDRFSAERPKGSFSTLEIQRTEQGDSAMYLCASSFALAGASTDTQYFGPGTRLTVL.

As for this clonotype: One junction end does not reproduce the germline sequence, and a read error may be involved. This sequence joins TRBV4-3 and TRBJ2-3; unclear D gene. The CDR3 has 14 amino acids. Germline values: CDR1 LGHNA, CDR2 YSLEER. The CDR3 nucleotides are TGCGCCAGCAGCGCGACGGCAAGCACAGAAACGCAGTATTTT. This sequence encodes CASSATASTETQYF.

Many counts were recorded for this clonotype. This sequence joins TRBV27 and TRBJ2-7; 12 bases are a match to TRBD1. CDR3 length equals 17 residues. Germline lookup yields CDR1 MNHEY and CDR2 SMNVEV (reference sequence). After removal of 3 bases from V and 2 bases from J, the junction contained 8 bases not matched to a gene. As DNA, the CDR3 is TGTGCCAGCAGTTTTCCGGGACAGGGGGCACTGGCCTACGAGCAGTACTTC. It encodes CASSFPGQGALAYEQYF.

The chain has TRBV7-2 and TRBJ1-5; possible D gene TRBD1, 5 bases. V lost 5 bases and J 3 bases, leaving 17 bases between the germline ends. Germline assignment: CDR1 SGHTA and CDR2 FQGNSA. The length of the CDR3 is 16 residues. This CDR3 reads CASSTGGGAVNQPQHF. In nucleotides, the CDR3 is TGTGCCAGCAGCACAGGAGGTGGGGCAGTCAATCAGCCCCAGCATTTT.

The J gene is TRBJ2-7, the V gene TRBV29-1; no firm D call. Germline CDR1 SQVTM, CDR2 ANQGSEA. The CDR3 runs 13 residues. V lost 1 base and J 3 bases, leaving 10 bases between the germline ends. The CDR3, as DNA: TGCAGCGTTGAAGGCGCAGGCTTCTACGAGCAGTACTTC. This codes for CSVEGAGFYEQYF.

The table lists this clonotype with many counts. The chain has TRBV20-1 and TRBJ2-4, with TRBD1 matching 7 bases. The V gene's germline CDR1 is DFQATT and CDR2 SNEGSKA (reference sequence). Trimming took 5 bases from V and 0 from J; bases not matched to a gene: 7. The CDR3 covers 15 residues. The CDR3 coding sequence is TGCAGTGCTCGCCAGGGGGAACTAGCCAAAAACATTCAGTACTTC. It translates to CSARQGELAKNIQYF.

As for this clonotype: Possible read error: a much larger clone is one base away. Because the CDR3 is missing its conserved closing phenylalanine or tryptophan, this is likely a read error. The gene calls are TRBV11-3 and TRBJ2-1; D gene unclear. CDR3 length equals 11 residues. Germline V gene data show CDR1 as SGHNT and CDR2 as YENEEA. Between the trimmed V and J ends, which lost 5 bases and 5 bases, there was a span of 4 bases. The CDR3 reads CASSRHNEQFL. CDR3 nucleotide sequence: TGTGCCAGCAGCAGGCACAATGAGCAGTTCCTC.

This chain connects TRBV7-8 to TRBJ1-2; D not certain. CDR1 is SGHVS, CDR2 FQNEAQ, per germline. The V gene lost 5 bases and the J gene lost 8 bases, with 12 bases spanning the gap. CDR3 length: 12 amino acids. The CDR3 DNA reads as TGTGCCAGCAGCGGCCTGGGAGGAGGCTACACCTTC. As protein: CASSGLGGGYTF.

This clonotype was seen repeatedly, ten times or more. The chain has TRBV6-1 and TRBJ2-2, with TRBD2 identical over 11 bases. This CDR3 has 17 amino acids. Germline assignment: CDR1 MNHNS and CDR2 SASEGT. V lost 6 bases, J lost 7 bases, and 13 bases stayed unmatched. CDR3 bases: TGTGCCAGCAGCCCCACTTCGACTAGCGGGACAGGCGGGGAGCTGTTTTTT. Translated, it gives CASSPTSTSGTGGELFF.

This chain uses TRBV19 with TRBJ1-2; 8 nucleotides align to TRBD1. With 5 bases clipped from V and 6 bases from J, the junction kept 5 bases outside the gene matches. The CDR3 contains 13 residues. Germline assignment: CDR1 LNHDA and CDR2 SQIVND (reference sequence). DNA of the CDR3: TGTGCCAGTAGTTTCGGACAGGGCGATGGCTACACCTTC. It is translated as CASSFGQGDGYTF.

The genes are TRBV7-4 and TRBJ2-5, with a possible D match to TRBD1 (5 bases). With 2 bases removed from V and 3 bases from J, the gap between germline ends came to 13 bases. From germline, CDR1 is SGHVT and CDR2 SQSDAQ. The CDR3 is 15 residues long. The CDR3 DNA follows: TGTGCCAGCAGCTTACAGGGTTTTGGGAAAGAGACCCAGTACTTC. This encodes CASSLQGFGKETQYF.

The chain links TRBV15 to TRBJ2-7, with no clear D. Germline V gives CDR1 LNHNV, CDR2 YYDKDF (reference sequence). The CDR3 extends over 13 amino acids. The germline V and J ends were trimmed by 0 bases and 7 bases, with 10 bases remaining between them. In DNA, the CDR3 is TGTGCCACCAGCAGAGAAAACGCCGGGGAGCAGTACTTC. It is translated as CATSRENAGEQYF.

The rearrangement links TRBV6-5 to TRBJ2-2; unclear D gene. Germline V CDR1 and CDR2: MNHEY, SVGAGI. The V end was cut by 0 bases, the J end by 8 bases, with 4 bases between. This CDR3 spans 12 amino acids. The CDR3 DNA is TGTGCCAGCAGTTACTCGGTGGGGGAGCTGTTTTTT. Protein product: CASSYSVGELFF.